The clone carrying this T cell receptor (beta chain) was counted only a few times. The antigen is not known. This entry belongs to a study of blood T cells in healthy people across ages. About the study: Template switching captured about one barcoded beta molecule per two T cells.

Trimming took 1 base from V and 11 from J, leaving 20 bases between them. The CDR3 sequence is 15 residues long. Germline loops: CDR1 SGHTA, CDR2 FQGNSA. Combining a sample-barcoded 5' primer with a J-beta primer mix, a second PCR ran for roughly 6 to 12 cycles. TCRdb re-analysed the 5' RACE reads in MiXCR, keeping a single row per CDR3 protein. The data hold 850,000 to 1,300,000 distinct CDR3 sequences, with 40% to 50% observed a single time. The study, taken as a whole, reports: Older individuals had lower TCR beta diversity per million T cells (the decline was roughly linear). Since the PBMCs were unsorted, naive and antigen-experienced cells could not be conclusively compared.

The individuals who served as donors were healthy Caucasians living in Russia, aged roughly 6 to 100. The sample taken for sequencing was blood. This chain joins TRBV7-2 and TRBJ2-5, with D perhaps matching TRBD2 (7 bases). The receptor's source is a woman aged 55-69 years in good health. The CDR3 loop is CASSLGGITGREQYF. Written as DNA, the CDR3 is TGTGCCAGCAGCTTAGGGGGGATTACAGGGCGGGAGCAGTACTTC.